The 18 T cell receptor beta chains below were found in one sample sequenced in a study of blood T cell repertoires in COVID-19. The method was immunoSEQ multiplex PCR; TCRdb's version includes in-frame clones alone and lacks a portion of them. The data show 150,000 to 200,000 clones, with around 86% seen just once and roughly 25% held by the top ten. What was sequenced was PBMCs or T cells enriched from blood (not recorded which). All receptors derive from a woman in her forties in a cohort exposed to, infected with or recovered from COVID-19 (not recorded which).

The genes are TRBV16 and TRBJ1-5; D call uncertain. Per germline, CDR1 KGHSY and CDR2 FQNENV. V dropped 2 bases and J dropped 1 base, with 6 bases sitting between them. This CDR3 region has 14 residues. The CDR3 coding sequence is TGTGCCAGCAGCCAAATCGGGAGCAATCAGCCCCAGCATTTT. Translation gives CASSQIGSNQPQHF.

The J gene is TRBJ1-3, the V gene TRBV7-9, with 9 bases identical to TRBD1. Germline assignment: CDR1 SEHNR and CDR2 FQNEAQ (reference sequence). This CDR3 contains 16 residues. V was pared by 5 bases and J by 0 bases, with 5 bases of the junction left unmatched. CDR3 DNA sequence: TGTGCCAGCAGCCCTTGGGACAGGGTCTCTGGAAACACCATATATTTT. Protein: CASSPWDRVSGNTIYF.

In nucleotides, the CDR3 is TGTGCCAGCAGCCCGGGGTTGAACACTGAAGCTTTCTTT. This sequence encodes CASSPGLNTEAFF. The chain recombines TRBV5-5 with TRBJ1-1, with D unclear. The CDR3 extends over 13 amino acids. The germline gives CDR1 SGHKS, CDR2 YYEKEE (reference sequence). Trimming shortened V by 4 bases and J by 0 bases, and 7 bases separated the two germline ends.

This chain connects TRBV19 to TRBJ2-3; tentative D call: TRBD2 (6 bases). V was cut by 3 bases and J by 3 bases, with 13 bases left in between. Germline CDR1 LNHDA, CDR2 SQIVND (reference sequence). The CDR3 has 15 amino acids. Here the CDR3 reads CASSILASKTDTQYF. In DNA, the CDR3 is TGTGCCAGTAGTATTCTAGCGAGTAAAACAGATACGCAGTATTTT.

The chain joins TRBV10-2 to TRBJ1-5; TRBD1 agrees at 7 bases. The trim removed 4 bases at V and 1 base at J, leaving 4 bases unmatched. The V gene's germline CDR1 is WSHSY and CDR2 SAAADI. The CDR3 runs to 15 residues. CDR3 amino acids: CASSGDRASNQPQHF. The CDR3 coding sequence is TGCGCCAGCAGTGGAGACAGGGCGAGCAATCAGCCCCAGCATTTT.

The V gene is TRBV2, the J gene TRBJ1-2; D unclear. Between the trimmed V and J ends, which lost 3 bases and 3 bases, there was a span of 8 bases. Germline V lookup: CDR1 SNHLY, CDR2 FYNNEI. The CDR3 totals 13 residues. The CDR3 loop reads CASSEVSDYGYTF. The CDR3 region has the DNA TGTGCCAGCAGTGAGGTCAGTGACTATGGCTACACCTTC.

The chain is built from TRBV11-2 and TRBJ2-7, with D tentatively TRBD2 (5 bases). The V gene lost 1 base and the J gene lost 4 bases, with 11 bases spanning the gap. The CDR3 has 14 residues. Germline V lookup: CDR1 SGHAT, CDR2 FQNNGV. The CDR3 sequence is CASSLGAVLYEQYF. DNA for the CDR3: TGTGCCAGCAGCTTAGGAGCGGTCTTATACGAGCAGTACTTC.

This chain connects TRBV4-1 to TRBJ2-2; 8 positions match TRBD2. CDR1 and CDR2 (germline): MGHRA, YSYEKL. The CDR3 loop spans 17 amino acids. Trimming at V came to 1 base and at J to 2 bases, leaving 6 bases not matched to a gene. The CDR3 protein is CASSQGYGRGNTGELFF. The CDR3 DNA is TGCGCCAGCAGCCAAGGGTACGGGAGGGGTAACACCGGGGAGCTGTTTTTT.

This chain connects TRBV5-1 to TRBJ2-1, with 12 bases matching TRBD2. The CDR3 covers 16 residues. Germline V gene sequence: CDR1 SGHRS, CDR2 YFSETQ. The junction had 8 bases not matched to a gene; V was cut back by 2 bases and J by 8 bases. The CDR3 spells CASSFRLAGEGDEQFF. The CDR3 DNA follows: TGCGCCAGCAGCTTCCGACTAGCGGGAGAGGGCGATGAGCAGTTCTTC.

A few counts support this clone. The chain combines TRBV2 with TRBJ2-5, with 10 positions matching TRBD1. V was pared by 3 bases and J by 5 bases, with 6 bases of the junction left unmatched. From germline, CDR1 is SNHLY and CDR2 FYNNEI. The CDR3 is made up of 15 amino acids. CDR3 sequence: CASSEGGTGVETQYF. For the CDR3, the DNA is TGTGCCAGCAGTGAGGGGGGGACAGGGGTGGAGACCCAGTACTTC.

This clone was observed once. The chain employs TRBV11-2 and TRBJ2-5; 8 bases are a match to TRBD2. CDR1 is SGHAT and CDR2 is FQNNGV in the germline V gene. This CDR3 region has 15 residues. With 5 bases clipped from V and 2 bases from J, the junction kept 7 bases outside the gene matches. The CDR3 sequence: CASSESGGEQETQYF. In DNA, the CDR3 is TGTGCCAGCAGCGAGAGCGGGGGAGAACAAGAGACCCAGTACTTC.

This chain links TRBV7-8 with TRBJ2-5; tentative D call: TRBD1 (6 bases). The CDR3 extends over 14 amino acids. Per the germline V gene, CDR1 is SGHVS and CDR2 is FQNEAQ. Trimming took off 4 bases at V and 3 bases at J, with 12 bases between the two ends. This chain's CDR3 is CASSSGTTKETQYF. In DNA, the CDR3 is TGTGCCAGCAGCTCCGGGACAACAAAAGAGACCCAGTACTTC.

The chain is built from TRBV10-1 and TRBJ2-4, with TRBD1 matching 7 bases. The CDR3 has 14 residues. With V trimmed by 1 base and J by 7 bases, 4 bases remained unmatched. Germline values: CDR1 WNHNN, CDR2 SYGVQD (reference sequence). The CDR3 DNA follows: TGCGCCAGCAGTGAGTTAGGGGGCGGTAACATTCAGTACTTC. Residues: CASSELGGGNIQYF.

V is TRBV11-3 and J is TRBJ2-7, with TRBD1 identical over 12 bases. The CDR3 has 18 residues. V dropped 2 bases and J dropped 5; count of bases not matched to a gene: 13. CDR1 and CDR2 (germline): SGHNT, YENEEA. CDR3: CASSLNDRDRGRINEQYF. Written as DNA, the CDR3 is TGTGCCAGCAGCTTAAATGATCGGGACAGGGGGCGGATAAACGAGCAGTACTTC.

This clone was recorded a few times. The V and J genes are TRBV13 and TRBJ1-3, with D hard to call. V was shortened by 2 bases and J by 0 bases, with 20 bases between the two germline ends. The CDR3 covers 19 residues. Germline V lookup: CDR1 PRHDT, CDR2 FYEKMQ (reference sequence). CDR3 nucleotides: TGTGCCAGCAGCTTACAGCGGATGAACAGATACTACTCTGGAAACACCATATATTTT. Encoded protein: CASSLQRMNRYYSGNTIYF.

To note about this clone: The same CDR3 can be traced to other DNA sequences in this sample. This chain links TRBV5-4 with TRBJ2-7; 9 bases fit TRBD1. V was pared by 2 bases and J by 2 bases, with 2 bases of the junction left unmatched. CDR3 length: 14 residues. Germline values: CDR1 SGHNT, CDR2 YYREEE (reference sequence). CDR3 DNA sequence: TGTGCCAGCAGCTTAGGGACAGGGACCTACGAGCAGTACTTC. It specifies CASSLGTGTYEQYF.

The chain couples TRBV7-9 to TRBJ1-2; a possible D gene is TRBD1 (6 bases). The V end lost 4 bases, the J end lost 3 bases, and 9 bases lay between the germline ends. CDR1 is SEHNR, CDR2 FQNEAQ, per germline (reference sequence). The CDR3 runs to 13 residues. The CDR3 bases are TGTGCCAGCAGCTCCGGGACACACTATGGCTACACCTTC. Its translation: CASSSGTHYGYTF. Drawing the rest from reference TRBV7-9 and TRBJ1-2, the complete variable domain is DTGVSQNPRHKITKRGQNVTFRCDPISEHNRLYWYRQTLGQGPEFLTYFQNEAQLEKSRLLSDRFSAERPKGSFSTLEIQRTEQGDSAMYLCASSSGTHYGYTFGSGTRLTVV.

This clone was counted only a few times. This chain joins TRBV27 and TRBJ1-2, with D maybe TRBD1 (6 bases). This CDR3 region has 12 residues. Germline-derived CDR1 and CDR2 are MNHEY and SMNVEV (reference sequence). Trimming took 6 bases from V and 8 from J, leaving 13 bases between them. CDR3 nucleotide sequence: TGTGCCAGCAGCCAGGGGTTGGGGGGCTACACCTTC. Amino acids: CASSQGLGGYTF.